The 10 T cell receptor beta chains reported below all come from one sample, sequenced in a study of brain T cells in children with intractable seizures. Libraries were prepared by immunoSEQ multiplex PCR; TCRdb keeps only in-frame clonotypes and omits some of them. The sample records 78,000 or so clones, around 91% being singletons. This sample comprised peripheral blood, obtained at surgery. The receptor set was obtained from a girl aged 2 to 9 with Rasmussen encephalitis and intractable seizures.

The V and J genes are TRBV3-1 (or the pseudogene TRBV3-2) and TRBJ2-1; 14 positions match TRBD2. The CDR3 runs to 15 residues. CDR1 and CDR2 from the germline V gene are LGHDT and YNNKEL (reference sequence). The CDR3 spells CERTSGGTPYNEQFF. DNA for the CDR3: TGTGAAAGGACTAGCGGGGGGACCCCCTACAATGAGCAGTTCTTC.

The rearrangement joins TRBV28 to TRBJ1-1; D gene uncertain. Germline-derived CDR1 and CDR2 are MDHEN and SYDVKM. V shed 3 bases and J shed 3 bases, with 8 bases lying between them. This CDR3 contains 13 residues. This CDR3 is CASSFRIDTEAFF. CDR3 in DNA: TGTGCCAGCAGTTTTAGGATCGACACTGAAGCTTTCTTT. Supplemented by reference TRBV28 and TRBJ1-1, the full variable domain reads DVKVTQSSRYLVKRTGEKVFLECVQDMDHENMFWYRQDPGLGLRLIYFSYDVKMKEKGDIPEGYSVSREKKERFSLILESASTNQTSMYLCASSFRIDTEAFFGQGTRLTVV.

The rearrangement uses TRBV30 and TRBJ1-1; D unresolved. Germline V gene data show CDR1 as GTSNPN and CDR2 as SVGIG (reference sequence). This CDR3 has 12 amino acids. Trimming stripped 5 bases from V and 1 base from J, with 8 bases between. CDR3 coding DNA: TGTGCCTGGGGCAGGAAGAACACTGAAGCTTTCTTT. This encodes CAWGRKNTEAFF.

The rearrangement joins TRBV15 to TRBJ2-7; 8 nucleotides align to TRBD2. Germline values: CDR1 LNHNV, CDR2 YYDKDF (reference sequence). The CDR3 has 14 amino acids. The V segment lost 11 bases and the J segment 2 bases; nucleotides outside the gene matches: 11. CDR3 residues: CAPLGAGGPYEQYF. The CDR3 bases are TGTGCCCCCTTAGGGGCGGGGGGACCCTACGAGCAGTACTTC.

The chain is built from TRBV30 and TRBJ1-1; the D gene is possibly TRBD1 (5 bases). This CDR3 region has 15 residues. Germline V gene sequence: CDR1 GTSNPN, CDR2 SVGIG (reference sequence). V was trimmed by 2 bases and J by 1 base, leaving 14 bases between them. CDR3 nucleotide sequence: TGTGCCTGGAGTAAGCAGGGACGGCGGAACACTGAAGCTTTCTTT. It translates to CAWSKQGRRNTEAFF.

In its sample, this clone was seen a few times. The genes are TRBV4-1 and TRBJ1-5; maybe TRBD1 (5 bases). This CDR3 spans 16 amino acids. The germline CDR1 and CDR2 sequences are MGHRA and YSYEKL. V was trimmed by 1 base and J by 1 base, leaving 11 bases between them. DNA for the CDR3: TGCGCCAGCAGCCAAGTTCCATGGACAAGCAATCAGCCCCAGCATTTT. It codes for CASSQVPWTSNQPQHF.

V and J are TRBV28 and TRBJ1-1, with unresolved D. V was pared by 8 bases and J by 3 bases, with 7 bases between. The CDR3 is 11 residues long. CDR1 MDHEN and CDR2 SYDVKM come from the germline V gene. CDR3 protein: CASHDDTEAFF. In DNA, the CDR3 is TGTGCCAGCCACGATGACACTGAAGCTTTCTTT.

The chain combines TRBV29-1 with TRBJ1-1; 7 bases map to TRBD1. This CDR3 is built from 13 residues. From germline, CDR1 is SQVTM and CDR2 ANQGSEA. Germline trimming cut 6 bases from V and 5 bases from J; bases unmatched to any gene: 9. For the CDR3, the DNA is TGCAGCGTCAAGAGACAGGGAGGGACTGAAGCTTTCTTT. As protein: CSVKRQGGTEAFF.

The chain employs TRBV30 and TRBJ2-4; the D gene is possibly TRBD1 (5 bases). The CDR3 runs to 15 residues. The ends were cut back, 2 bases at V and 1 base at J, with 12 bases in the middle. Germline V gives CDR1 GTSNPN, CDR2 SVGIG (reference sequence). The CDR3 protein is CAWSSQALAKNIQYF. The CDR3 nucleotides read TGTGCCTGGAGTTCACAGGCACTTGCCAAAAACATTCAGTACTTC.

The CDR3 region has the DNA TGTGCCAGTAGCAGGGACAGGGGCAATCAGCCCCAGCATTTT. The encoded protein is CASSRDRGNQPQHF. The V gene is TRBV19, the J gene TRBJ1-5; 9 nucleotides align to TRBD1. The length of the CDR3 is 14 residues. Trimming took 6 bases from V and 2 from J; bases not matched to a gene: 2. Per the germline V gene, CDR1 is LNHDA and CDR2 is SQIVND (reference sequence).